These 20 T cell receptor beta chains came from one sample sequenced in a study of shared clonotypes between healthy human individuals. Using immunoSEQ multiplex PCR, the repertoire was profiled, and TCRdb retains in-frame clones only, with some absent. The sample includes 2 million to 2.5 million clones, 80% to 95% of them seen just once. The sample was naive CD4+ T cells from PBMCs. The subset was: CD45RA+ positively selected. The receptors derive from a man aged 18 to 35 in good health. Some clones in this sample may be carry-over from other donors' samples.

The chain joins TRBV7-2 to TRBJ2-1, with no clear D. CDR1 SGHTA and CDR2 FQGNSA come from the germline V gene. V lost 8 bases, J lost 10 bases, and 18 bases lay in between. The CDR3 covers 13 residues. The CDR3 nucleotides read TGTGCCAGCGGGAACATAGTGCCCGGGGAGCAGTTCTTC. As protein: CASGNIVPGEQFF.

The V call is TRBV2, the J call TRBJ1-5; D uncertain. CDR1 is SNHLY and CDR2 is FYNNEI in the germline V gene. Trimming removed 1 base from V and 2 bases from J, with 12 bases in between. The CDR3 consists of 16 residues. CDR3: CASSEGALRGNQPQHF. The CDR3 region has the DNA TGTGCCAGCAGTGAAGGTGCTCTGAGGGGCAATCAGCCCCAGCATTTT.

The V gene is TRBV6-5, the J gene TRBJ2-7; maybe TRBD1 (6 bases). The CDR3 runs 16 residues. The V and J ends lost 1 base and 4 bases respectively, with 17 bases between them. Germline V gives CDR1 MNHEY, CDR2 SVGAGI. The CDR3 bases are TGTGCCAGCAGTTACTTAGGCAGGGGTTCGCTTTACGAGCAGTACTTC. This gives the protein CASSYLGRGSLYEQYF.

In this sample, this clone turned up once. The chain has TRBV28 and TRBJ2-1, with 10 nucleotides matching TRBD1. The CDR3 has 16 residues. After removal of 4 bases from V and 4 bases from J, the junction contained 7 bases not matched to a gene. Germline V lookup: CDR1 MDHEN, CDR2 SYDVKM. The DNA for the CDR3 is TGTGCCAGCAGTTCCTACCGGGACAGGGGATACAATGAGCAGTTCTTC. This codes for CASSSYRDRGYNEQFF.

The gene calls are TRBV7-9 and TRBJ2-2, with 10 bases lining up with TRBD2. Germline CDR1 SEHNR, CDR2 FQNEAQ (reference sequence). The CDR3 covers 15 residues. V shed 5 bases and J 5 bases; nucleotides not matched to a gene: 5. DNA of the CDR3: TGTGCCAGCAGCCTACCGGGACTAGCGACCGGGGAGCTGTTTTTT. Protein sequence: CASSLPGLATGELFF.

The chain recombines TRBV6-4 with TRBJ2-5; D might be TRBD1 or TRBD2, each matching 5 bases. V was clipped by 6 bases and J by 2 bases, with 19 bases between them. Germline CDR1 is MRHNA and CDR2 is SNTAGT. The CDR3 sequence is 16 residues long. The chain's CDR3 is CASSIPGPTEQETQYF. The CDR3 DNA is TGTGCCAGCAGCATCCCGGGACCAACTGAGCAAGAGACCCAGTACTTC.

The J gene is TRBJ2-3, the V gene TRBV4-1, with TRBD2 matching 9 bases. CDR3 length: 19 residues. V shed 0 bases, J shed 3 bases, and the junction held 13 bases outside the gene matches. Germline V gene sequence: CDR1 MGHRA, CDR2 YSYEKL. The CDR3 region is CASSQDGPSGISRTDTQYF. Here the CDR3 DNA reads TGCGCCAGCAGCCAAGATGGGCCTAGCGGGATTTCTAGGACAGATACGCAGTATTTT.

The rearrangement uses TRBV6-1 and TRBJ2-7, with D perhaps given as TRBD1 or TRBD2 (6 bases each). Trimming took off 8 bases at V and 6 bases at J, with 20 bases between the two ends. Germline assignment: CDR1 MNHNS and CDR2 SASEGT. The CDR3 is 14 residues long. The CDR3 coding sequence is TGTGCCAGCCACCGGTGGGGGGCTTCCGGCGAGCAGTACTTC. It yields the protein CASHRWGASGEQYF.

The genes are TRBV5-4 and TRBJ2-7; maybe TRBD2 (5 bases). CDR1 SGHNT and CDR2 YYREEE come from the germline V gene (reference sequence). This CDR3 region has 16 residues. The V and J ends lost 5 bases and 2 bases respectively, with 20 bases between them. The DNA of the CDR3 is TGTGCCAGCAGTTCTGCGGGCTACCCGAGGGCCTACGAGCAGTACTTC. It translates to CASSSAGYPRAYEQYF.

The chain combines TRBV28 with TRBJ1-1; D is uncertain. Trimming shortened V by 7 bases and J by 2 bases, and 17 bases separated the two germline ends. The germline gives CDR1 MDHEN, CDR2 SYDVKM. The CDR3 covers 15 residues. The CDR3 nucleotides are TGTGCCAGCACGGCTGCAGTGCAGTATAACACTGAAGCTTTCTTT. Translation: CASTAAVQYNTEAFF.

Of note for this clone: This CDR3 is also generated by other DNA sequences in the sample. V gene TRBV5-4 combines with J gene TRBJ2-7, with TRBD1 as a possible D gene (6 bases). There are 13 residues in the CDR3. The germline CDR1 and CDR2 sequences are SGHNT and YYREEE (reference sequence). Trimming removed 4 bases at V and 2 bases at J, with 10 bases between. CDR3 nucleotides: TGTGCCAGCAGCCTGGGGGCACCCTACGAGCAGTACTTC. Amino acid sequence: CASSLGAPYEQYF.

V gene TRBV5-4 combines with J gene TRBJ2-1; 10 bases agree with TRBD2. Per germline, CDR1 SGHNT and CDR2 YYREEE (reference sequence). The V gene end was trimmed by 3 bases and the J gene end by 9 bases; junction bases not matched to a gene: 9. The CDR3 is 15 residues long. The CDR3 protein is CASSSLAGGEVEQFF. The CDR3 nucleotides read TGTGCCAGCAGCTCCTTAGCGGGAGGCGAGGTTGAGCAGTTCTTC.

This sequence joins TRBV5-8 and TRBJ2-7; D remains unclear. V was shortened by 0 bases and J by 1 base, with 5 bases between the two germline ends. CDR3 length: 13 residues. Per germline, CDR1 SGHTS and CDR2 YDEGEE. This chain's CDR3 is CASSLVPSYEQYF. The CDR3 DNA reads TGTGCCAGCAGCTTGGTACCTTCCTACGAGCAGTACTTC. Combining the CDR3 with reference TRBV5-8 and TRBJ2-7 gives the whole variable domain EAGVTQSPTHLIKTRGQQATLRCSPISGHTSVYWYQQALGLGLQFLLWYDEGEERNRGNFPPRFSGRQFPNYSSELNVNALELEDSALYLCASSLVPSYEQYFGPGTRLTVT.

DNA for the CDR3: TGTGCCAGCAGTGGGCTTGCGGGGTCGGCCGGGGAGCTGTTTTTT. This translates into CASSGLAGSAGELFF. The V gene is TRBV6-1, the J gene TRBJ2-2, with D perhaps TRBD2 (6 bases). Germline V gene lookup returns CDR1 MNHNS and CDR2 SASEGT. The CDR3 is 15 residues long. V lost 4 bases and J lost 6, with 15 bases in between.

CDR3 residues: CASSKTSGNNEQFF. The DNA for the CDR3 is TGTGCCAGCAGCAAGACTAGCGGGAACAATGAGCAGTTCTTC. The V and J genes are TRBV6-6 and TRBJ2-1; 11 nucleotides agree with TRBD2. Germline CDR1 is MNHNY and CDR2 is SVGAGI (reference sequence). V dropped 6 bases and J dropped 5; count of bases not matched to a gene: 3. CDR3 size: 14 residues.

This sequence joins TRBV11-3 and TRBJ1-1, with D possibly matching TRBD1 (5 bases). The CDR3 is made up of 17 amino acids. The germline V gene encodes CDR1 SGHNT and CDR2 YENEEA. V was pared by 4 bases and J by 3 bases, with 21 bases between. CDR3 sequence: CASSSSYLTEADTEAFF. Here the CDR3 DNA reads TGTGCCAGCAGCTCAAGCTACTTGACAGAGGCAGACACTGAAGCTTTCTTT.

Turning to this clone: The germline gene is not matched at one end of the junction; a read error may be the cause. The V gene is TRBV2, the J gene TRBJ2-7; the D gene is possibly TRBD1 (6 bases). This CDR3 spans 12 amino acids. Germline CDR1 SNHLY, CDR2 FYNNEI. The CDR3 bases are TGTGCCAGCAGTGACTATGGAGACAGGATCGACTTC. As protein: CASSDYGDRIDF.

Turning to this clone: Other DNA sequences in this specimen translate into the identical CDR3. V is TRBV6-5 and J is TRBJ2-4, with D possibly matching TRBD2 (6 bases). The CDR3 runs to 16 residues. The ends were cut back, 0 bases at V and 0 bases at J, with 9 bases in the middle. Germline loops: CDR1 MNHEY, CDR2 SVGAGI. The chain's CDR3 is CASSYSGGLAKNIQYF. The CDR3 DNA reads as TGTGCCAGCAGTTACTCCGGGGGACTAGCCAAAAACATTCAGTACTTC.

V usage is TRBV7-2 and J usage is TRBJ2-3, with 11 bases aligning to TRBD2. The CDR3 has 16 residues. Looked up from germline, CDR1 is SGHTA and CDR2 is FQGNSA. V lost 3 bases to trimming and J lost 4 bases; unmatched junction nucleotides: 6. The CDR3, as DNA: TGTGCCAGCAGCTTCTCTAGCGGGAGGTTTGCAGATACGCAGTATTTT. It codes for CASSFSSGRFADTQYF.

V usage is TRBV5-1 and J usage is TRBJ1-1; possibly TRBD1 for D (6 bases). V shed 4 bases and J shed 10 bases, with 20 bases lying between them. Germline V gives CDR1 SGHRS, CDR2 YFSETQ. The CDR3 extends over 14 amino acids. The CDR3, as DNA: TGCGCCAGCAGCCCCGAGGGGGGGGCGCGAGGAGCTTTCTTT. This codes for CASSPEGGARGAFF.